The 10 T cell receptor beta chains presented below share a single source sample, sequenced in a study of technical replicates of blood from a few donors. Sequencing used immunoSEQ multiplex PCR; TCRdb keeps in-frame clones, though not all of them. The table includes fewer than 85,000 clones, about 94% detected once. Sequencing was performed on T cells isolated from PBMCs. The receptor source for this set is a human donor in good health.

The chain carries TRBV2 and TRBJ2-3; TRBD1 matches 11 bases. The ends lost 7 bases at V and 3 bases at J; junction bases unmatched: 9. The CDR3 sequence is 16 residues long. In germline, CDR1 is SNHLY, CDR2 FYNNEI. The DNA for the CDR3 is TGTGCCAGCATCCTAAGGGGGACAGGGGGTACAGATACGCAGTATTTT. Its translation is CASILRGTGGTDTQYF.

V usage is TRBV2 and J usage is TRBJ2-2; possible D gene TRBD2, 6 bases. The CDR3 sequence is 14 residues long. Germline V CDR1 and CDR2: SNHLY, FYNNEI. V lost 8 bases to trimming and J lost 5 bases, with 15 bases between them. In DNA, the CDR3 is TGTGCCAGCCGCAAATTAGGAGGGACCGGGGAGCTGTTTTTT. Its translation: CASRKLGGTGELFF.

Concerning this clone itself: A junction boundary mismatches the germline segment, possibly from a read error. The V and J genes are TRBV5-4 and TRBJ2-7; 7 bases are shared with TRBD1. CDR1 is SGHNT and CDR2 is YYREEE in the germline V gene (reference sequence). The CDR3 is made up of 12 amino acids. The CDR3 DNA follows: TGTGCCAGCAGCTTGGCCAGAGGACAGGCGAGCTTC. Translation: CASSLARGQASF.

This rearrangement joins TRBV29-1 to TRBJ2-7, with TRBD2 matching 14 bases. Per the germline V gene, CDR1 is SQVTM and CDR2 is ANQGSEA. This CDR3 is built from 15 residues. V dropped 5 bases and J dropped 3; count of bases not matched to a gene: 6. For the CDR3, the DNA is TGCAGCGTTTTGCCCGGGACTAGCGGGAGCTACGAGCAGTACTTC. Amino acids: CSVLPGTSGSYEQYF.

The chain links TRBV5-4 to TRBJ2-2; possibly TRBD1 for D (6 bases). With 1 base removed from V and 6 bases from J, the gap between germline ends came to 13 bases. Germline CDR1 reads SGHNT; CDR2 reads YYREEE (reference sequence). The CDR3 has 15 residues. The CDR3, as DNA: TGTGCCAGCAGCTTGCAGGGGTCGGGGTCCGGGGAGCTGTTTTTT. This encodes CASSLQGSGSGELFF.

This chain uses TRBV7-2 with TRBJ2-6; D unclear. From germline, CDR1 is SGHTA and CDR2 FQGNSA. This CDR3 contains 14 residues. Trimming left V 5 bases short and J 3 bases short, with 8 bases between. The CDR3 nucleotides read TGTGCCAGCAGCGCGCGGAGTGGGGCCAACGTCCTGACTTTC. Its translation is CASSARSGANVLTF.

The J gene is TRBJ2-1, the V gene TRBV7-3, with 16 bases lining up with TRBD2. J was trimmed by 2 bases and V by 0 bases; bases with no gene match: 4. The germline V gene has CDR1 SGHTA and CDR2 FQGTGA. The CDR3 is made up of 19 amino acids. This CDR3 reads CASSLTGLAGGLTYNEQFF. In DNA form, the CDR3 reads TGTGCCAGCAGCTTAACGGGACTAGCGGGGGGGCTCACCTACAATGAGCAGTTCTTC.

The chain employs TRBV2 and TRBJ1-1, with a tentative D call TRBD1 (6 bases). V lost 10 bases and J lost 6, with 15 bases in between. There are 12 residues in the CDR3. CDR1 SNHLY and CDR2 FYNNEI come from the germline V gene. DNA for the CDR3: TGTGCCACAGACAGGTTGGGTGCTGAAGCTTTCTTT. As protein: CATDRLGAEAFF.

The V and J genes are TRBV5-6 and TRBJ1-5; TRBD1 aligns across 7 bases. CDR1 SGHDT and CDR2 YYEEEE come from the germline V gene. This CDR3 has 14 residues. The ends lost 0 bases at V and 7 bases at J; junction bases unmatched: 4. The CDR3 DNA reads TGTGCCAGCAGCTTGGGACAGGGACGACAGCCCCAGCATTTT. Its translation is CASSLGQGRQPQHF.

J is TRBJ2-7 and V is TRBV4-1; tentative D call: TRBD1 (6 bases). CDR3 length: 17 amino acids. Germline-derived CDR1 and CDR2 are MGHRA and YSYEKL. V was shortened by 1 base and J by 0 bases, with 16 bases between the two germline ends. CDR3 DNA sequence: TGCGCCAGCAGCCAAGTCGGAATCGACAGGAGCTCCTACGAGCAGTACTTC. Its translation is CASSQVGIDRSSYEQYF.